This TCR beta chain was profiled in a study of molecular identifiers for immune sequencing clone quantification. General observations from the study: Over 99% of effector molecules, but under 1% in naive cells, were held by clones with more than 20 RNA copies.

A note on this clonotype: Its antigen is not known. This could be a read error, since a much larger clone is one nucleotide away.

Germline V gives CDR1 SGHVS, CDR2 FQNEAQ. The CDR3 covers 14 residues. Every naive CD8 library was made from between about 18,000 and 1,100,000 sorted cells with 10%, 30% or 50% RNA. The CD8+CD4-CCR7+CD45RA+ phenotype defined the sorted naive CD8 T cells. TCRdb re-called the PCR reads through MiXCR, storing one row per CDR3 protein. The table has 80,000 to 130,000 distinct CDR3 sequences, around 33% seen once. J is TRBJ2-6 and V is TRBV7-8, with D maybe TRBD1 (5 bases). This clonotype was obtained from a human donor in good health. Some libraries in this study had Jurkat cell RNA spiked in. Sequencing was performed on naive CD8+ T cells from blood, with Jurkat cell RNA spiked in. As to subset: FACS-sorted CD8+CD4-CCR7+CD45RA+ naive T cells. As DNA, the CDR3 is TGTGCCAGCAGCTTAAACACTGGGGCCACCGTCCTGACTTTC. Its protein is CASSLNTGATVLTF.